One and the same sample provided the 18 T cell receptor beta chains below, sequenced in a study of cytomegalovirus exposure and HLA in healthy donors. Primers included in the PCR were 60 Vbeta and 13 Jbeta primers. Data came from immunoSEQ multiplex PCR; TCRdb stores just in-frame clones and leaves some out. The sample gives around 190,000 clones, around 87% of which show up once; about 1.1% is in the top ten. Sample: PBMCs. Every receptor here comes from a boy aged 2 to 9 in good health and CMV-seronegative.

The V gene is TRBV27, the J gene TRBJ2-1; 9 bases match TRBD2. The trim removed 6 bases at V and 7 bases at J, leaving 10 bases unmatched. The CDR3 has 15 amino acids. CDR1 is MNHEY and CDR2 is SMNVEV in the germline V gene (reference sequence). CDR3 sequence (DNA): TGTGCCAGCAGCGGCGGGGGGGTCAAAAAAAATGAGCAGTTCTTC. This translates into CASSGGGVKKNEQFF.

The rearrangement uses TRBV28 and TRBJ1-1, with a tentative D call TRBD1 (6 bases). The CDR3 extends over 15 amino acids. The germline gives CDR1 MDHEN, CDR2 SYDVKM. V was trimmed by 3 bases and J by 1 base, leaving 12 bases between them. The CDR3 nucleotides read TGTGCCAGCAGTTTGGGGGGGGCAGGGAACACTGAAGCTTTCTTT. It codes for CASSLGGAGNTEAFF.

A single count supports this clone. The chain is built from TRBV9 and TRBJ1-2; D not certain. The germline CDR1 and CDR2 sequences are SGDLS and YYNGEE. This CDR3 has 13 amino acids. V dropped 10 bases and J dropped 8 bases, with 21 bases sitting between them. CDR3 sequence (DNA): TGTGCCGCCCGGACTGAAACTCGATGGGGCTACACCTTC. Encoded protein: CAARTETRWGYTF.

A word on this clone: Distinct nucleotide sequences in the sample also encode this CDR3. CDR3 sequence (DNA): TGTGCCAGCATGACAGGGTTACGGGAGACCCAGTACTTC. It specifies CASMTGLRETQYF. The rearrangement joins TRBV6-5 to TRBJ2-5; 7 bases map to TRBD1. Germline values: CDR1 MNHEY, CDR2 SVGAGI. This CDR3 comprises 13 residues. The V segment lost 7 bases and the J segment 5 bases; nucleotides outside the gene matches: 7.

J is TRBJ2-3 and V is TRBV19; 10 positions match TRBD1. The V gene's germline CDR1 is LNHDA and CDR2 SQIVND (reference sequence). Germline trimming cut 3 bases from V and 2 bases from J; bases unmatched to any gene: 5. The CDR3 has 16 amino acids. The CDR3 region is CASSIPGTGATDTQYF. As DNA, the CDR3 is TGTGCCAGTAGTATTCCCGGGACAGGGGCCACAGATACGCAGTATTTT.

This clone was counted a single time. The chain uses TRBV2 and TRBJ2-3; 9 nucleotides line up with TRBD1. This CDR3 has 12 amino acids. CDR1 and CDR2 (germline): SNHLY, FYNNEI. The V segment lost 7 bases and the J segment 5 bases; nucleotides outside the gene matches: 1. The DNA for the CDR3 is TGTGCCAGCAAGGACAGGGGAGATACGCAGTATTTT. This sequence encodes CASKDRGDTQYF. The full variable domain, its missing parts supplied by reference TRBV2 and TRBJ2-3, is EPEVTQTPSHQVTQMGQEVILRCVPISNHLYFYWYRQILGQKVEFLVSFYNNEISEKSEIFDDQFSVERPDGSNFTLKIRSTKLEDSAMYFCASKDRGDTQYFGPGTRLTVL.

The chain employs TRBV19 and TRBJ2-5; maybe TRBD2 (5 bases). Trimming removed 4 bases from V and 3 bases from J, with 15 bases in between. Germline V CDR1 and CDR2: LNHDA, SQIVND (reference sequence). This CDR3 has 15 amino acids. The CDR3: CASSTLRGGKETQYF. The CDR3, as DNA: TGTGCCAGTAGTACTCTCAGAGGAGGAAAAGAGACCCAGTACTTC.

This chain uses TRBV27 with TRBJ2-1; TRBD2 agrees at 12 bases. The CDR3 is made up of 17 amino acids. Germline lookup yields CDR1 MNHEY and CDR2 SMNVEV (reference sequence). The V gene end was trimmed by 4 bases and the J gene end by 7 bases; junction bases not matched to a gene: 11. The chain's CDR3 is CASSSQQTSGGVNEQFF. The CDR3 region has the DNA TGTGCCAGCAGTTCGCAACAGACTAGCGGGGGTGTGAATGAGCAGTTCTTC.

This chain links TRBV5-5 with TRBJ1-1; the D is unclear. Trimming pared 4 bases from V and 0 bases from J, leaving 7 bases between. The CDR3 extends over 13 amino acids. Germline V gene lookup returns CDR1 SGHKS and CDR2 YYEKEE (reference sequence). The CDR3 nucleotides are TGTGCCAGCAGCCTGCACATGAACACTGAAGCTTTCTTT. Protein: CASSLHMNTEAFF.

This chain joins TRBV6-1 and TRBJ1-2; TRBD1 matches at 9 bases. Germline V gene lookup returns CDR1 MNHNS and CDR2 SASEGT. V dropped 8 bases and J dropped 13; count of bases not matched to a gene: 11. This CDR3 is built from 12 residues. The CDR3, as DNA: TGTGCCAGCTTCTCTGGGGACAGGGTGGGCACCTTC. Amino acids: CASFSGDRVGTF.

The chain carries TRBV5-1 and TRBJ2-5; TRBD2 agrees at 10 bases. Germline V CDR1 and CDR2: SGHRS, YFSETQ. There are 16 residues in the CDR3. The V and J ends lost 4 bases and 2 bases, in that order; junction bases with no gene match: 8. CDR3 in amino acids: CASSPSGSPIQETQYF. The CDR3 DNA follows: TGCGCCAGCAGCCCTAGCGGGAGTCCAATACAAGAGACCCAGTACTTC.

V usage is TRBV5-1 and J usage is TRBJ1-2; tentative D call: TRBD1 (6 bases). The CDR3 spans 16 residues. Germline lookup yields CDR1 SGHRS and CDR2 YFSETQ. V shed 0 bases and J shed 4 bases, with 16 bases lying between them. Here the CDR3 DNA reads TGCGCCAGCAGCTTGGCGGGGCTTAAACAGGGCTATGGCTACACCTTC. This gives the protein CASSLAGLKQGYGYTF.

This CDR3 reads CASRSRDSYNEQFF. As DNA, the CDR3 is TGCGCCAGCAGGTCCCGGGACTCCTACAATGAGCAGTTCTTC. The rearrangement joins TRBV5-1 to TRBJ2-1; D is possibly TRBD2 (5 bases). CDR3 size: 14 residues. Germline assignment: CDR1 SGHRS and CDR2 YFSETQ. V was clipped by 5 bases and J by 0 bases, with 9 bases between them.

This chain's CDR3 is CASSVLTGAGTGELFF. The CDR3 DNA reads TGTGCCAGCAGCGTCCTAACAGGGGCGGGCACCGGGGAGCTGTTTTTT. The rearrangement uses TRBV9 and TRBJ2-2, with 7 positions matching TRBD1. J gave up 4 bases and V 2 bases, and 8 bases lay outside the gene matches. CDR1 and CDR2 from the germline V gene are SGDLS and YYNGEE. This CDR3 spans 16 amino acids.

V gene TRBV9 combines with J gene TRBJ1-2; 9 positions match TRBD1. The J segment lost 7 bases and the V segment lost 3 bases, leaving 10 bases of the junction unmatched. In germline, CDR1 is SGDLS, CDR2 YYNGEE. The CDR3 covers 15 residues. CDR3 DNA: TGTGCCAGCAGCGGCACCGGGACAGGGTTGCGTGGCTACACCTTC. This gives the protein CASSGTGTGLRGYTF.

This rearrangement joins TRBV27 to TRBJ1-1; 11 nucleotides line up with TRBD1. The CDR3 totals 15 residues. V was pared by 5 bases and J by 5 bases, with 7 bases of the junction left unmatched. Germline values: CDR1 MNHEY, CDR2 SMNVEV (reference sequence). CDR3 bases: TGTGCCAGCAGTCCCGGGACAGGGGGACGAACTGAAGCTTTCTTT. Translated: CASSPGTGGRTEAFF.

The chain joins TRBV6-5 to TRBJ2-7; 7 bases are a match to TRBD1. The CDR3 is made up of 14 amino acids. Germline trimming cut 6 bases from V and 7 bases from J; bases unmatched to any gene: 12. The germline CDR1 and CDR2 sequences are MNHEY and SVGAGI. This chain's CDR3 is CASRSDRSFGEQYF. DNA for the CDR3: TGTGCCAGCAGGTCGGACAGGAGCTTTGGTGAGCAGTACTTC.

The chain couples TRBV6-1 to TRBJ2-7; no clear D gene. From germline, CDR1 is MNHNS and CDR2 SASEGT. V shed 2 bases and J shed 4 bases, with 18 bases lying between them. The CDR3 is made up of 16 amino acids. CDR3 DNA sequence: TGTGCCAGCAGTGAACAACTGCAGGTAGATGCATACGAGCAGTACTTC. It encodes CASSEQLQVDAYEQYF.